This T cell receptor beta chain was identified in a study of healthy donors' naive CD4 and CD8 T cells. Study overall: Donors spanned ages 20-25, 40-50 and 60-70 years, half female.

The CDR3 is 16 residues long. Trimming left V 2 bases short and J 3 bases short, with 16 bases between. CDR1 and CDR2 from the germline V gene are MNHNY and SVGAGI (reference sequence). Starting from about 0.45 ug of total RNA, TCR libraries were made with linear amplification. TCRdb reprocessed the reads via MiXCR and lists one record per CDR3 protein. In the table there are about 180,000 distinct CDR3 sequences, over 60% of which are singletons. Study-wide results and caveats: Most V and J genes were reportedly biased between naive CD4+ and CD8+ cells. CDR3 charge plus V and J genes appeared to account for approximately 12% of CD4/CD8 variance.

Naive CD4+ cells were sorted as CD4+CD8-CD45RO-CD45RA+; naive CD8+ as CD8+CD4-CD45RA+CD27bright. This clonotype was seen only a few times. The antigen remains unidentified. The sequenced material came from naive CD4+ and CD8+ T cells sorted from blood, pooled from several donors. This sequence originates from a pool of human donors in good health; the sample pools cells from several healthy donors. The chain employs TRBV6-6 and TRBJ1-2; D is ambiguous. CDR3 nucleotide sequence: TGTGCCAGCAGTTACGGGTCCGTGGATAGGGACTATGGCTACACCTTC. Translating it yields CASSYGSVDRDYGYTF.